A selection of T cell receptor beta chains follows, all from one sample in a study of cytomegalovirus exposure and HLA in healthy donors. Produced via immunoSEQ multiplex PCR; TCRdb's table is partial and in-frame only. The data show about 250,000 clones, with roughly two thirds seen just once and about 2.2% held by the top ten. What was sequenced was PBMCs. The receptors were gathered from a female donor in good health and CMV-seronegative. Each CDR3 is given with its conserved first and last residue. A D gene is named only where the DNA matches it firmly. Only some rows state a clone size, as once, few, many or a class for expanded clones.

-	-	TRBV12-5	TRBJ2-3	CPKSDTQYF	TGTCCCAAGAGCGATACGCAGTATTTT
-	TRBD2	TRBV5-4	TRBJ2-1	CASSGERTSGSVSEQFF	TGTGCCAGCAGCGGCGAACGAACTAGCGGGAGCGTCAGTGAGCAGTTCTTC
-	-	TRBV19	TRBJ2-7	CASSSRAGLLVEEQYF	TGTGCCAGTAGTTCCCGGGCAGGGCTCCTTGTGGAGGAGCAGTACTTC
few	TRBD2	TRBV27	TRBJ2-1	CASGGLAGTISYNEQFF	TGTGCCAGCGGAGGACTAGCGGGAACTATCTCCTACAATGAGCAGTTCTTC
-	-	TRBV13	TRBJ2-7	CASSSEGAYEQYF	TGTGCCAGCAGCTCGGAGGGGGCTTACGAGCAGTACTTC
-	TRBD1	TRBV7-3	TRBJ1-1	CASRKTGGVATEAFF	TGTGCCAGCAGGAAAACAGGGGGGGTTGCCACTGAAGCTTTCTTT
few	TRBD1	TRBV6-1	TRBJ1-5	CASSDDRVRQPQHF	TGTGCCAGCAGTGATGACAGGGTAAGGCAGCCCCAGCATTTT
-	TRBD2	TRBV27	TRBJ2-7	CASSRVAGVGEQYF	TGTGCCAGCAGTAGAGTAGCGGGAGTAGGGGAGCAGTACTTC
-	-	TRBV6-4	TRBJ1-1	CASSDSTGEAFF	TGTGCCAGCAGTGACTCGACGGGTGAAGCTTTCTTT
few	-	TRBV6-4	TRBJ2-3	CASSVTGTDTQYF	TGTGCCAGCAGTGTTACAGGAACAGATACGCAGTATTTT
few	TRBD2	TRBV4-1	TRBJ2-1	CASSPTPGGGLSREQFF	TGCGCCAGCAGCCCCACTCCTGGCGGGGGACTTTCCAGGGAGCAGTTCTTC
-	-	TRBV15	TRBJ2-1	CATSRDVQSRDEQFF	TGTGCCACCAGCAGAGATGTGCAGAGCAGGGATGAGCAGTTCTTC
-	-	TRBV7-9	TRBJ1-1	CASSLAQGKATEAFF	TGTGCCAGCAGCTTAGCACAGGGTAAGGCCACTGAAGCTTTCTTT
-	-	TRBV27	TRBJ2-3	CASGLLRVSTDTQYF	TGTGCCAGCGGTTTATTGCGCGTAAGCACAGATACGCAGTATTTT
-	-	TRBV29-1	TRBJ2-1	CSVVAGDHNEQFF	TGCAGCGTTGTGGCAGGGGACCACAATGAGCAGTTCTTC
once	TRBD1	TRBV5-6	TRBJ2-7	CASSLRGTGSNEQYF	TGTGCCAGCAGCTTGAGGGGGACAGGGTCCAACGAGCAGTACTTC
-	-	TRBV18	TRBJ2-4	CASSPLVFGGALAKNIQYF	TGTGCCAGCTCACCGTTGGTGTTTGGCGGGGCCCTAGCCAAAAACATTCAGTACTTC
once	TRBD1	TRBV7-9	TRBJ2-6	CASSRQGSGANVLTF	TGTGCCAGCAGCCGACAGGGGTCCGGGGCCAACGTCCTGACTTTC
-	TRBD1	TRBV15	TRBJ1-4	CATSKDLRTGATNEKLFF	TGTGCCACCAGCAAAGATCTCAGGACAGGAGCAACTAATGAAAAACTGTTTTTT
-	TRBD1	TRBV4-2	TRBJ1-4	CASSQDRSNEKLFF	TGTGCCAGCAGCCAGGACAGGAGCAATGAAAAACTGTTTTTT
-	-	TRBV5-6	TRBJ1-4	CASSLKRSTATNDEKLFF	TGTGCCAGCAGCTTGAAGCGTTCGACAGCCACTAATGATGAAAAACTGTTTTTT
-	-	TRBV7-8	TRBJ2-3	CASSSVTGSDTQYF	TGTGCCAGCAGCTCAGTGACAGGTTCGGATACGCAGTATTTT
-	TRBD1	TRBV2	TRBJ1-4	CASMNRGVEKLFF	TGTGCCAGCATGAACAGGGGTGTTGAAAAACTGTTTTTT
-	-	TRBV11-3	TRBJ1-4	CASMGLDEKLFF	TGTGCCAGCATGGGACTTGATGAAAAACTGTTTTTT